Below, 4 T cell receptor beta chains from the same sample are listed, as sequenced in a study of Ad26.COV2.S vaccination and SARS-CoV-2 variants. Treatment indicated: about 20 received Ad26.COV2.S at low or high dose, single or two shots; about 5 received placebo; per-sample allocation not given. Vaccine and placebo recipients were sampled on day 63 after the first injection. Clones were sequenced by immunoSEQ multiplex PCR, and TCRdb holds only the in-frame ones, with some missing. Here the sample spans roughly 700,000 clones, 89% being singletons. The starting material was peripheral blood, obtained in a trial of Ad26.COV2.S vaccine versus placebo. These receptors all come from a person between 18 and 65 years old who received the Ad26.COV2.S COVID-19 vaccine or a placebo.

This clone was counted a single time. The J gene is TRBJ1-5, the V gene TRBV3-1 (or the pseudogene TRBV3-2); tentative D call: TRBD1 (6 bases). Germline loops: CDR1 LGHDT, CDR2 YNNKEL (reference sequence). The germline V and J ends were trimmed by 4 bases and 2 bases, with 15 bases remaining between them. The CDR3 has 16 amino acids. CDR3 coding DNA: TGTGCCAGCAGCCCAGGACAGTTCCCTGGCAATCAGCCCCAGCATTTT. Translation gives CASSPGQFPGNQPQHF.

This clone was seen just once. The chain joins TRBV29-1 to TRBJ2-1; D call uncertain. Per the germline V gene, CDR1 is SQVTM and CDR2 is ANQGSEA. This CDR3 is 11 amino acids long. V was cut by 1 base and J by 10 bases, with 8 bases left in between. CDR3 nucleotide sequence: TGCAGCGTTGAAGTCTTTAACGAGCAGTTCTTC. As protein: CSVEVFNEQFF.

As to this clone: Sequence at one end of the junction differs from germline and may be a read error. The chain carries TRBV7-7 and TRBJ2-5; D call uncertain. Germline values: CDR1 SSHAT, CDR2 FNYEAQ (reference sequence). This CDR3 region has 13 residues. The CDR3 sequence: CASSLEREETQYF. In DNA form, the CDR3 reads TGTGCTAGCAGCTTAGAACGGGAAGAGACCCAGTACTTC.

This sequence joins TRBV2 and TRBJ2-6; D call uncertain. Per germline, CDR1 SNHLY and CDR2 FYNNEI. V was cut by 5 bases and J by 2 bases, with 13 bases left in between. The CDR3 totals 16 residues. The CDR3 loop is CASSSSPETGANVLTF. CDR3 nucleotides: TGTGCCAGCAGTTCCTCCCCCGAAACTGGGGCCAACGTCCTGACTTTC.